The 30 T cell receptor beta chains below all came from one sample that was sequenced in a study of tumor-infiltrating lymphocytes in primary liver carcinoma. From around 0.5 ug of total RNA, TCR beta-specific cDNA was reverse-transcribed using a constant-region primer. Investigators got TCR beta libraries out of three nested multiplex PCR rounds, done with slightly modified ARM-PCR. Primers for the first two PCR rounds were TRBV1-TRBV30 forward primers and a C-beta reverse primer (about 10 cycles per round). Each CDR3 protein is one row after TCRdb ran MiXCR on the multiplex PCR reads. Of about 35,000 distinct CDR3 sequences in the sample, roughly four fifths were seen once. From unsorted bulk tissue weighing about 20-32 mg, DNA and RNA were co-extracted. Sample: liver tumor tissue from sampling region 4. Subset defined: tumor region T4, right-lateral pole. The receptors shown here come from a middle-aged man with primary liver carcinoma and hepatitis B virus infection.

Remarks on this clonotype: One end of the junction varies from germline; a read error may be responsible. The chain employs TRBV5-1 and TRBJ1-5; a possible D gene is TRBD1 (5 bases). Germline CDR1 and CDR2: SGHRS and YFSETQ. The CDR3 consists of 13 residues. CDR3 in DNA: TGCGTCAGCAGCCGGGGGGGTGGATATCCCCAGCATTTT. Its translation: CVSSRGGGYPQHF.

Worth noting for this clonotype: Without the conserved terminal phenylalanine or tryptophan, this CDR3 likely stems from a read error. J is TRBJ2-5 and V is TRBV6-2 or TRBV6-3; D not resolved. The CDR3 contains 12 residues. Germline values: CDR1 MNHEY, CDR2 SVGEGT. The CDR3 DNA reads TGCGCCAGCAGCAACTGCCAAGAGACCCAGTACTCC. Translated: CASSNCQETQYS.

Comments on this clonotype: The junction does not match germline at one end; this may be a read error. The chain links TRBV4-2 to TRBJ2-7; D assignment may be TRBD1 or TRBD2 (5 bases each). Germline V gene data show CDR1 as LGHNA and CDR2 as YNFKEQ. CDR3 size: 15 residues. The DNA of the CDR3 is TGTGCCACCAGCCAAGATAAGGGGAGCGGCTATGGGCAGTACTTC. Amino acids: CATSQDKGSGYGQYF.

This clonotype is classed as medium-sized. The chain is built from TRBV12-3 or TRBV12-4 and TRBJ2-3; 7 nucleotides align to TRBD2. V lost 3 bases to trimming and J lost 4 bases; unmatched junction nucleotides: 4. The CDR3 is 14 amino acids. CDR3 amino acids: CASSLGGTPDTQYF. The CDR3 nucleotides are TGTGCCAGCAGTTTGGGGGGGACTCCAGATACGCAGTATTTT.

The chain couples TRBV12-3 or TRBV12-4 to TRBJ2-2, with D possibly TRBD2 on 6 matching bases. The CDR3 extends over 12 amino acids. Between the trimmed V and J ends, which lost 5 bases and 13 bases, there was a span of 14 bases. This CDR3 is CASSRAMGGLFF. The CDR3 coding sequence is TGTGCCAGCAGTCGTGCCATGGGAGGGCTGTTTTTT.

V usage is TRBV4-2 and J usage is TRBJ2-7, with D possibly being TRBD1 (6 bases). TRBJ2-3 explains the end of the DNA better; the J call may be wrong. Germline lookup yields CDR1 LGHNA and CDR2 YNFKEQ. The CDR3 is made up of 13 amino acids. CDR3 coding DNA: TGTGCCAGCAGCCAGTGTTACGAGGGGGAGCAGTATTTT. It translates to CASSQCYEGEQYF.

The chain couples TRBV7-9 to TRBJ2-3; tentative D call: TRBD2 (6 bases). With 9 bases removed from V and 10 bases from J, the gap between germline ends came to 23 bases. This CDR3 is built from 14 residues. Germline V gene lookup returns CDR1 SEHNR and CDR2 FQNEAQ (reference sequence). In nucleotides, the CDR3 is TGTGCCAGTAGCCAGGAGACGGGAGCCGATGCGCAGTATTTT. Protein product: CASSQETGADAQYF.

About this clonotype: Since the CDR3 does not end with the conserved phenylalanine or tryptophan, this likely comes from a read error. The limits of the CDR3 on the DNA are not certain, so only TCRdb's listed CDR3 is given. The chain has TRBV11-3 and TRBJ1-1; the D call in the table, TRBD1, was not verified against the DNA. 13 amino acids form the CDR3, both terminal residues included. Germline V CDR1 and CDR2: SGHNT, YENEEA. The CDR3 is CASNTRQGAEAFL.

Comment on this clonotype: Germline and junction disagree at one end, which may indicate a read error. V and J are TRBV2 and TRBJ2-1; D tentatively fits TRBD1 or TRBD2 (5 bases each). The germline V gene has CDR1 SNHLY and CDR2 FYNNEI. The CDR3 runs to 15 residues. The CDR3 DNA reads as TGTGCCAGCAGCCAGCTAACGGGGCAATACAGTGAGCAGTTCTTC. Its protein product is CASSQLTGQYSEQFF. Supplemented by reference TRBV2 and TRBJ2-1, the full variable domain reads EPEVTQTPSHQVTQMGQEVILRCVPISNHLYFYWYRQILGQKVEFLVSFYNNEISEKSEIFDDQFSVERPDGSNFTLKIRSTKLEDSAMYFCASSQLTGQYSEQFFGPGTRLTVL.

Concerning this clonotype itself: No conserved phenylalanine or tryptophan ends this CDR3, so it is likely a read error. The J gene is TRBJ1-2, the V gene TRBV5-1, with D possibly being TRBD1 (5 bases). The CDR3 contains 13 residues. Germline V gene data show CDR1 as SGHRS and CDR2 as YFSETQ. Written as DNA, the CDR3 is TGCGCCAACAGCTTGGTCCAGGGCGGTGGCTACACCATC. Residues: CANSLVQGGGYTI.

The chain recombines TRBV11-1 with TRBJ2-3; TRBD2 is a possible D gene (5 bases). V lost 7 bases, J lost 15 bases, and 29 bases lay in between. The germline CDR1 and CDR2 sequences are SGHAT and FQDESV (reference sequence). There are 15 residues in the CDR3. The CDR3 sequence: CASNLPRESTDTRYF. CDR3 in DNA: TGTGCCAGCAATTTGCCGAGGGAGAGCACAGATACGCGATATTTT.

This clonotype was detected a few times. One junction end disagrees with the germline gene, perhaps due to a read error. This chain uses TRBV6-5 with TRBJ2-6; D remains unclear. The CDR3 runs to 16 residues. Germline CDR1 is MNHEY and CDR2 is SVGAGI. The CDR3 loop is CAGRYSTGSVANVLTF. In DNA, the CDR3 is TGTGCCGGCAGATACTCCACGGGCTCTGTGGCCAACGTCCTGACTTTC.

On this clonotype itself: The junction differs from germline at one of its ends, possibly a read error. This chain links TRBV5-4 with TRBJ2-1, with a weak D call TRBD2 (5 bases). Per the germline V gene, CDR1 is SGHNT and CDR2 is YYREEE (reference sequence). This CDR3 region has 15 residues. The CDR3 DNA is TGCGCCAGCGGCTTGGGCGGACCGGCTCGAGATGAGCAGTTCTTC. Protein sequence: CASGLGGPARDEQFF.

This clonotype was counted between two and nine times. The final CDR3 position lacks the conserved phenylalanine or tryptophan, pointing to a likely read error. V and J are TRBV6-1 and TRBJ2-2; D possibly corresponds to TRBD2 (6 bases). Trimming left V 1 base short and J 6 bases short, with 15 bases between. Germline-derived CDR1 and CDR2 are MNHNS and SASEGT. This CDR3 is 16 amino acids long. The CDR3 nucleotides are TGTGCCAGCAGTGAAGTCCCCACTAGCTTATCCGGGGAGCTGTTTCTA. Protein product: CASSEVPTSLSGELFL.

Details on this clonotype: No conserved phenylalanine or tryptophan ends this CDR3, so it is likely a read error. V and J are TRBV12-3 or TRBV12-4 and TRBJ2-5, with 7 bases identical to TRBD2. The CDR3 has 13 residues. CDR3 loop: CVSSRSGTETQYL. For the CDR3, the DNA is TGTGTCAGCAGCCGAAGCGGGACAGAGACCCAGTACCTT.

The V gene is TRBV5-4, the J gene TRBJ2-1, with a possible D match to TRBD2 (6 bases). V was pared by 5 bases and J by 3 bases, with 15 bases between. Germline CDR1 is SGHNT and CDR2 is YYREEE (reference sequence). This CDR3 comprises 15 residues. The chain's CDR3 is CASSLVVGGYNEQFF. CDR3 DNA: TGTGCCAGCAGTCTCGTCGTGGGGGGCTACAATGAGCAGTTCTTC.

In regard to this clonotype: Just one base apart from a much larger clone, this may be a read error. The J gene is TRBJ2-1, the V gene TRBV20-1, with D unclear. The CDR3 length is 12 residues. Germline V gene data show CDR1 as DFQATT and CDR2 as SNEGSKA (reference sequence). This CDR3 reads CIANEFSNEQFF. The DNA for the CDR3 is TGCATTGCTAACGAGTTTTCGAATGAGCAGTTCTTC.

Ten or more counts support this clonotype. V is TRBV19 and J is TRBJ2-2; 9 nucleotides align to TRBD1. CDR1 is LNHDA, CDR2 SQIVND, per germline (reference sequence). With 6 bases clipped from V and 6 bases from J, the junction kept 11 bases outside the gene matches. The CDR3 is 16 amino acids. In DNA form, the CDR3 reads TGTGCCAGTAGCTCCCGAGTAGGGACAGGGTCCGGGGAGCTGTTTTTT. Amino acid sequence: CASSSRVGTGSGELFF.

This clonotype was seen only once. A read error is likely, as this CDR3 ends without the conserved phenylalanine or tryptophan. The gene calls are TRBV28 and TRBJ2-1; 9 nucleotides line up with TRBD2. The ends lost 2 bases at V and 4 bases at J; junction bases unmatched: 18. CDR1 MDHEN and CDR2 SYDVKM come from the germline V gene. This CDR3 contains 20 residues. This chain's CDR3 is CASSLPQGPASGKAYNEQFL. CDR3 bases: TGTGCCAGCAGTTTACCGCAAGGGCCGGCTAGCGGGAAGGCGTACAATGAGCAGTTCCTC.

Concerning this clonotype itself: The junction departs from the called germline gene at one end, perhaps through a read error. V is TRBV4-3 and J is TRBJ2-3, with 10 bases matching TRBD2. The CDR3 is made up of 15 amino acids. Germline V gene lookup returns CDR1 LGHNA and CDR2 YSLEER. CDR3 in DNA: TGCGCCAGCAACCAGCGACTAGCGGGCATAGATATGCAGTATTTT. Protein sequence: CASNQRLAGIDMQYF.

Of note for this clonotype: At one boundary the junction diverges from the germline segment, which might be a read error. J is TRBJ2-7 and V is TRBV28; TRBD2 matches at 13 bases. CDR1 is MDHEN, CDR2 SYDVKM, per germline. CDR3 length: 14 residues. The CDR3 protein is CASTPGLAGIEQYF. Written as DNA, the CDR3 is TGCGCCAGCACCCCGGGACTAGCGGGAATCGAGCAGTACTTC.

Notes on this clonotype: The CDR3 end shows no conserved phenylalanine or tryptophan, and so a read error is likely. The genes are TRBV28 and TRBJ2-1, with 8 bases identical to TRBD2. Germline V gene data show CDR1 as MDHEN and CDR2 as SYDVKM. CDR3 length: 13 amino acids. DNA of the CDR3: TGTGCCAGCTGGATACGGGGGGGCAATAAGCAGTTCATC. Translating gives CASWIRGGNKQFI.

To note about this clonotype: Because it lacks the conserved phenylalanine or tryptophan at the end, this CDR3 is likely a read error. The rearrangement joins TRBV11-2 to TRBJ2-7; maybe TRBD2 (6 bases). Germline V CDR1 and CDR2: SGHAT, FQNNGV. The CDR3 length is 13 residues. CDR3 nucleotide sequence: TGCGTCAGCAGCGTAAGCGGGTGGGACGAGCAGTACTCC. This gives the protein CVSSVSGWDEQYS.

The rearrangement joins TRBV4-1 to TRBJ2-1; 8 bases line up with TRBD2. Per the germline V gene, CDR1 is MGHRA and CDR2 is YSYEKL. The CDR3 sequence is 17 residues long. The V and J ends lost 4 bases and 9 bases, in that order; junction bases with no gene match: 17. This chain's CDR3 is CASSPRGVAGMCSEQFF. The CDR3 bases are TGCGCCAGCAGCCCCAGAGGGGTAGCGGGAATGTGTAGTGAGCAGTTCTTC.

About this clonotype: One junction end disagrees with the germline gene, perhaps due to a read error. CDR3 residues: CVSSHKASWGNEQFF. Here the CDR3 DNA reads TGTGTCAGCAGCCACAAGGCTAGCTGGGGGAATGAGCAGTTCTTC. The chain couples TRBV6-4 to TRBJ2-1; D may be TRBD1 or TRBD2 (5 bases each). CDR1 and CDR2 from the germline V gene are MRHNA and SNTAGT. The length of the CDR3 is 15 residues.

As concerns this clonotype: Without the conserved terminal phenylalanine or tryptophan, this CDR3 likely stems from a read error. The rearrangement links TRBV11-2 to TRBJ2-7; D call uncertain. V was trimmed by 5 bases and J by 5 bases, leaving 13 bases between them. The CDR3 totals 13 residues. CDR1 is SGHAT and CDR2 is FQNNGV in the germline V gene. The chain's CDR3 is CASSGAGWNEQYY. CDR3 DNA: TGTGCCAGCAGCGGAGCCGGGTGGAACGAGCAGTACTAC.

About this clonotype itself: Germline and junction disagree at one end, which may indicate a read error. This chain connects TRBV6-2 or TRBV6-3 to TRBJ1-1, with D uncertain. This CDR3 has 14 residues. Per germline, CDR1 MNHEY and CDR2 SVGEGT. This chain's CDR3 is CVSRYPWVTPTAFF. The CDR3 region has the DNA TGTGTCAGCAGATACCCCTGGGTGACACCGACGGCTTTCTTT.

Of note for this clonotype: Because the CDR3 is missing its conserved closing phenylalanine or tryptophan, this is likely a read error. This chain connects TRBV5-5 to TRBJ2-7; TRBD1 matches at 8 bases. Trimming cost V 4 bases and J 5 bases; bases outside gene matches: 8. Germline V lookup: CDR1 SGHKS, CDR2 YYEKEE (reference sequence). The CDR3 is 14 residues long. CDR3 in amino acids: CASSLRDRSNEQYL. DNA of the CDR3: TGTGCCAGCAGCCTTCGGGACAGGAGTAACGAGCAGTACTTA.

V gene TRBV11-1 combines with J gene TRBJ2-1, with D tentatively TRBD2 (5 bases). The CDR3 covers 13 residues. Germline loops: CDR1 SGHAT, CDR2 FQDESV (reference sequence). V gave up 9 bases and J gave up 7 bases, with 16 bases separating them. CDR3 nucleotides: TGTGCCAGTAGCGCAGGACGGCCGAATGAGCAGTTCTTC. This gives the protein CASSAGRPNEQFF.

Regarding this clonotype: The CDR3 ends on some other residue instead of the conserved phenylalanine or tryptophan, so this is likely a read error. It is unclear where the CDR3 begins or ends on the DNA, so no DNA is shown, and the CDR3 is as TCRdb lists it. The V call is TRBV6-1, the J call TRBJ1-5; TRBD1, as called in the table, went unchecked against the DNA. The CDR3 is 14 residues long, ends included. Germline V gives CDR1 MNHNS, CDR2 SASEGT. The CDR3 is CTSRIGTGNQPQHL.